Included here is one T cell receptor beta chain sequence, with context. No antigen is known for it. The CDR3 sequence is 16 residues long. Germline CDR1 and CDR2: LNHDA and SQIVND (reference sequence). Germline trimming cut 3 bases from V and 7 bases from J; bases unmatched to any gene: 8. The data stem from a study of cytomegalovirus exposure and HLA in healthy donors. Study-wide results and limits: A list of 164 TCR beta chains associated with cytomegalovirus was given. Rare sequences made up most TCRs, while some public TCRs were found in many donors.

PCR amplification relied on 60 Vbeta primers (plus 13 Jbeta primers). The assay was immunoSEQ multiplex PCR, and TCRdb's table has in-frame clones only and misses some. The sample lists roughly 99,000 clones, about 74% occurring once. This TCR came from a male donor in good health and CMV-seronegative. V usage is TRBV19 and J usage is TRBJ2-1, with TRBD2 identical over 11 bases. Material for sequencing was PBMCs. Written as DNA, the CDR3 is TGTGCCAGTAGTATCCGTAGCGGGAGGGTTGGGAATGAGCAGTTCTTC. It translates to CASSIRSGRVGNEQFF.